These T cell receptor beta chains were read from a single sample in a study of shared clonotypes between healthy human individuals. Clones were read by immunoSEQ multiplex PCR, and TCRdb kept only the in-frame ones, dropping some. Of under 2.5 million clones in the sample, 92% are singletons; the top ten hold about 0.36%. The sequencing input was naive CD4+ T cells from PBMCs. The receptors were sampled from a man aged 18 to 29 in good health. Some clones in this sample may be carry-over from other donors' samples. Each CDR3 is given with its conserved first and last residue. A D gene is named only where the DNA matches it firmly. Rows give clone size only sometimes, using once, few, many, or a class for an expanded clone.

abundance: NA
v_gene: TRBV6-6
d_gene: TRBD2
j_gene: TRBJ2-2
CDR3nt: TGTGCCAGCAGCCCTCAAGCGGGAGGTGGGACCGGGGAGCTGTTTTTT
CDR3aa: CASSPQAGGGTGELFF

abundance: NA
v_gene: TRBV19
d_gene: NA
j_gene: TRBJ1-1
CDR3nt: TGTGCCAGTAGTATAGGGCAGGAAAACACTGAAGCTTTCTTT
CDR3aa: CASSIGQENTEAFF

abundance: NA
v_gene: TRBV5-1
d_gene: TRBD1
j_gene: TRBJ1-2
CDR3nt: TGCGCCAGCAGCAAGGACAGGGGCGCCCTGCCGAACTATGGCTACACCTTC
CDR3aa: CASSKDRGALPNYGYTF

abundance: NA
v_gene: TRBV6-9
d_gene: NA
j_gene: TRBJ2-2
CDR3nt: TGTGCCAGCCTTCGCGTGGGCTTTATGGCCGGGGAGCTGTTTTTT
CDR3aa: CASLRVGFMAGELFF

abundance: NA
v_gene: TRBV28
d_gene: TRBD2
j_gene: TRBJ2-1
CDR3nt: TGTGCCAGCAGTTTTCTAGCGGGAGTAGACGAGCAGTTCTTC
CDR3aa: CASSFLAGVDEQFF

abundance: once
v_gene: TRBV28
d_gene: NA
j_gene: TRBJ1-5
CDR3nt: TGTGCCAGCAGTACCGGGACACGGGATCAGCCCCAGCATTTT
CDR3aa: CASSTGTRDQPQHF

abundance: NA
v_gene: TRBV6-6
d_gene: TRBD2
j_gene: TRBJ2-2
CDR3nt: TGTGCCACAAAGCGGGAGACCCTCACCGGGGAGCTGTTTTTT
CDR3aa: CATKRETLTGELFF

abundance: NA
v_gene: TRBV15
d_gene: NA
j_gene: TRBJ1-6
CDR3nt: TGTGCCACCAGCAAAGATAATTCACCCCTCCACTTT
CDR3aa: CATSKDNSPLHF

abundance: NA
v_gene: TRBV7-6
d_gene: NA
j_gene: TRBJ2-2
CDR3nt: TGTGCCAGCAGCTTAATTGAGACCGGGGAGCTGTTTTTT
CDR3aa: CASSLIETGELFF

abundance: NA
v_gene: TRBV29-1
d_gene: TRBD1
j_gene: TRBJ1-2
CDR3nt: TGCAGCGTTCCCTCAGGGGGCGGCTATGGCTACACCTTC
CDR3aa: CSVPSGGGYGYTF

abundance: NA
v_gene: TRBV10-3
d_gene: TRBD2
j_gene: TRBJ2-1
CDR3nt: TGTGCCTCCCGGACTAGCGGTTCCAACAATGAGCAGTTCTTC
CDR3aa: CASRTSGSNNEQFF

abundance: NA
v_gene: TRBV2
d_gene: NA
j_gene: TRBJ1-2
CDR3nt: TGTGCCAGCAGTGAAAACCCGAACCCAGCTAACTATGGCTACACCTTC
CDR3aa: CASSENPNPANYGYTF

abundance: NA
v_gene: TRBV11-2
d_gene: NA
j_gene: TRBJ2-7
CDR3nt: TGTGCCAGCAGCTTAGATGGAGCGACACATTACTCCTACGAGCAGTACTTC
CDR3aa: CASSLDGATHYSYEQYF

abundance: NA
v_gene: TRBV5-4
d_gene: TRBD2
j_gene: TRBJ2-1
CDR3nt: TGTGCCAGCAGCTCCACTAGCGGGGGCAATGAGCAGTTCTTC
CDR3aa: CASSSTSGGNEQFF

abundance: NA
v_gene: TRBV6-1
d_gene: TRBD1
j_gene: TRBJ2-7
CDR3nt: TGTGCCACCGGACAGGGGTCTGGCCCCTACGAGCAGTACTTC
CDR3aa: CATGQGSGPYEQYF

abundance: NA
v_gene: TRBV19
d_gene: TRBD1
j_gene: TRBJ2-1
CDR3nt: TGTGCCAGTAGCACAATTGGAGGCCGACAGGGACACAATGAGCAGTTCTTC
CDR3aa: CASSTIGGRQGHNEQFF

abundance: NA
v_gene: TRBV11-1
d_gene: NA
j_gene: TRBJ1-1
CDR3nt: TGTGCCAGCAGCTCGCGGGTGACTGAAGCTTTCTTT
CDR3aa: CASSSRVTEAFF

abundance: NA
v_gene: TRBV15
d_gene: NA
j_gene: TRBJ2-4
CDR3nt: TGTGCCACCGCCGGGACAAAGGTAGCCAAAAACATTCAGTACTTC
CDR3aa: CATAGTKVAKNIQYF

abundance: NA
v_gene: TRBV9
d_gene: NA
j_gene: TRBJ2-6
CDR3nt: TGTGCCAGCAGCTTCCGCCCGGCTGGGGCCAACGTCCTGACTTTC
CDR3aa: CASSFRPAGANVLTF

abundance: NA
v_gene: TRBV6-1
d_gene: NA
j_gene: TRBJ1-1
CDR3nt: TGTGCCAGCACCTTTGGAATTTCGGGCACTGAAGCTTTCTTT
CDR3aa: CASTFGISGTEAFF

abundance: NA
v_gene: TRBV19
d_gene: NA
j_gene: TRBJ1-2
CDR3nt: TGTGCCAGTAGTATAGTTCCGGGGCCGCGGGGCTACACCTTC
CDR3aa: CASSIVPGPRGYTF

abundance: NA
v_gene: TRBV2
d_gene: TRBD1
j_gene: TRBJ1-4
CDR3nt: TGTGCCAGCCGGGACAGGGGACCCCTGCTGTTTTTT
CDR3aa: CASRDRGPLLFF

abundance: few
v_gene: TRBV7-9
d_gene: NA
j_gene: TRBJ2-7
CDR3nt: TGTGCCAGCAGCCAATCGGGCTCCTACGAGCAGTACTTC
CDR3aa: CASSQSGSYEQYF

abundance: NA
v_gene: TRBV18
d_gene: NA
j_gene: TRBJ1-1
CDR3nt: TGTGCCACCCGCTGGACAGAGAACACTGAAGCTTTCTTT
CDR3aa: CATRWTENTEAFF

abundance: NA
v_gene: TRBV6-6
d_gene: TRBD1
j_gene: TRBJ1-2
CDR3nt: TGTGCCAGCAGTTACTATGGACAGGGGAAATCGGATGGCTACACCTTC
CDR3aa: CASSYYGQGKSDGYTF

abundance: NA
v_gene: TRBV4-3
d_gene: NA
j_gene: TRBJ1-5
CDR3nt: TGCGCCAGCAGCCAGGGACTCACTACCGGGCAGCCCCAGCATTTT
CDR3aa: CASSQGLTTGQPQHF

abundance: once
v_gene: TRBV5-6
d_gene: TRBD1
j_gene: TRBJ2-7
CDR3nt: TGTGCCAGCAGCTGGAGGGACAGGGGGTACGAGCAGTACTTC
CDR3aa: CASSWRDRGYEQYF

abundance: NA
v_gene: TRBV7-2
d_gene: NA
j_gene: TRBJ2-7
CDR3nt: TGTGCCAGCAGCCCTGACGTCCTCTACGAGCAGTACTTC
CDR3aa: CASSPDVLYEQYF

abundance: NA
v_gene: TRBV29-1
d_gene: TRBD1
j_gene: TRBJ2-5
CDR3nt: TGCAGCGCGGCCGGGACAGGGGGGGAGACCCAGTACTTC
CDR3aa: CSAAGTGGETQYF

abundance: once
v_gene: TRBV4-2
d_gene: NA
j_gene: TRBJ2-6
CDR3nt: TGTGCCAGCAGCCAAGATGGTGGGTTACTATTCTCTGGGGCCAACGTCCTGACTTTC
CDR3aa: CASSQDGGLLFSGANVLTF

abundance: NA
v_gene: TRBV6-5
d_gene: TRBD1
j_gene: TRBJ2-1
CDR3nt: TGTGCCAGCAGTTTAAAACCGGGACAGACGTACAATGAGCAGTTCTTC
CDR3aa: CASSLKPGQTYNEQFF

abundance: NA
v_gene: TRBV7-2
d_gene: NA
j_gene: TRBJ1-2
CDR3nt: TGTGCCAGCAGCTTAGAGGGGTTTTACTATGGCTACACCTTC
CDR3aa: CASSLEGFYYGYTF

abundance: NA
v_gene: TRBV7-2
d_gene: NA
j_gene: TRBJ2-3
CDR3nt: TGTGCCAGCAGCTTCTCTGGGCCCGGAGGGGGGTCGTATTTT
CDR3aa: CASSFSGPGGGSYF

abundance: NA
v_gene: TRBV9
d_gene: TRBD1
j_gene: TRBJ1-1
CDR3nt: TGTGCCAGCAGCTACGGAACCGGGACAGCGAACACTGAAGCTTTCTTT
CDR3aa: CASSYGTGTANTEAFF

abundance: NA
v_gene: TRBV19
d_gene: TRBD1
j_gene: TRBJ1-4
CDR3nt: TGTGCCAGTAGGCCACCCGACAGGGGTGTTGAAAAACTGTTTTTT
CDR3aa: CASRPPDRGVEKLFF

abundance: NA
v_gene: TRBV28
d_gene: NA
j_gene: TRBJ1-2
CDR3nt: TGTGCCAATTCAGGTCGTACGAGCTATGGCTACACCTTC
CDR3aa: CANSGRTSYGYTF

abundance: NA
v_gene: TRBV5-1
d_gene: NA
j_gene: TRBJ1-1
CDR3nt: TGCGCCAGCAGCCCGCGAACAGGATGGAACACTGAAGCTTTCTTT
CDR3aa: CASSPRTGWNTEAFF

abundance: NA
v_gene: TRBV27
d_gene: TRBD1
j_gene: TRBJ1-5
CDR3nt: TGTGCCAGCAGTAAGACAGGGACCCGTCAGCCCCAGCATTTT
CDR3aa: CASSKTGTRQPQHF

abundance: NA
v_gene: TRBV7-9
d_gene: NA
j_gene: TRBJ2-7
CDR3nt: TGTGCCAGCAGCTTCTTCGGTATGCAGTACTTC
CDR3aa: CASSFFGMQYF

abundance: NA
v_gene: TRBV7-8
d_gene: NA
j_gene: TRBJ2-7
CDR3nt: TGTGCCAGCAGCTTAACTTACGAGCAGTACTTC
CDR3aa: CASSLTYEQYF

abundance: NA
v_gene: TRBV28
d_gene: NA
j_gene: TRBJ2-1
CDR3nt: TGTGCCAGCAGTCCCCCCCAGACCAGTAGAGAGCAGTTCTTC
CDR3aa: CASSPPQTSREQFF

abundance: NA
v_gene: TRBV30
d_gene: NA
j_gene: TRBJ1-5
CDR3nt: TGTGCCTGGAGTGTCAGGGAATTGAGTCAGCCCCAGCATTTT
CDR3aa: CAWSVRELSQPQHF

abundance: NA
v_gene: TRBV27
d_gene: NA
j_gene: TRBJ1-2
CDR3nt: TGTGCCAGCAGCACCAGGGTTACTAACTATGGCTACACCTTC
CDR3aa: CASSTRVTNYGYTF

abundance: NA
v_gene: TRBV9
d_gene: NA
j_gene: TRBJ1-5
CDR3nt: TGTGCCAGCAGCGTAGAGGGGGTTACCGGGGAGCCCCAGCATTTT
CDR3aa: CASSVEGVTGEPQHF

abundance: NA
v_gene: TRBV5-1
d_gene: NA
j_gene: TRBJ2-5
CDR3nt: TGCGCCAGCAGCACCGGGGTCCAAAGGGAGACCCAGTACTTC
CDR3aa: CASSTGVQRETQYF

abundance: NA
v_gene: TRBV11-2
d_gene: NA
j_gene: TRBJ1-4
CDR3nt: TGTGCCAGCAGCTTATTCGAGGGAGTTGAAAAACTGTTTTTT
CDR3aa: CASSLFEGVEKLFF

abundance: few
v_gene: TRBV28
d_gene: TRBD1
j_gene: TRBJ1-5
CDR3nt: TGTGCCAGCAGTCCAACAGGGGGCGGAAATCAGCCCCAGCATTTT
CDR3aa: CASSPTGGGNQPQHF

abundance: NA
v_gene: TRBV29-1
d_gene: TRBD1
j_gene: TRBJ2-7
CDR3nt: TGCAGCGGGGGGACAGGGAGCTACGAGCAGTACTTC
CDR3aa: CSGGTGSYEQYF

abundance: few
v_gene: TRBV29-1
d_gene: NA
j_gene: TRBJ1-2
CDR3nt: TGCAGCGTCTCGGGGCCCAACTATGGCTACACCTTC
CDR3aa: CSVSGPNYGYTF

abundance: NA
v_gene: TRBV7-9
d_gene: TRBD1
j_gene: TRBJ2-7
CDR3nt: TGTGCCAGCAGCTGGAAACAGGGGGGCCCTGGTTCCTACGAGCAGTACTTC
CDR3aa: CASSWKQGGPGSYEQYF

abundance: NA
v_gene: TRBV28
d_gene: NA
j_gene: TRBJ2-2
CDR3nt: TGTGCCAGCAGTTTTTTGGGGGCGCCCACCGGGGAGCTGTTTTTT
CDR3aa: CASSFLGAPTGELFF

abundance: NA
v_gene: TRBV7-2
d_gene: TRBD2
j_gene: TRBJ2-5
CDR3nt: TGTGCCAGCAGCTTAGGCTGGGCAGCGGGAGGGTTGCGGACCCAGTACTTC
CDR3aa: CASSLGWAAGGLRTQYF

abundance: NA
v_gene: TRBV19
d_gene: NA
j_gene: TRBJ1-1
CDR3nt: TGTGCCAGTAGTATACAGAGGGGGGGAGAAGCTTTCTTT
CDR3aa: CASSIQRGGEAFF

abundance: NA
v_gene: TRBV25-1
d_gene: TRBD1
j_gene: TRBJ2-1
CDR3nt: TGTGCCAGCAGTGGGGGACAGTTTTACAATGAGCAGTTCTTC
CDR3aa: CASSGGQFYNEQFF

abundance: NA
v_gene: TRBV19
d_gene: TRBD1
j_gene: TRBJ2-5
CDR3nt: TGTGCCAGTAGGCCGGGACAGAGCACGACCCAGTACTTC
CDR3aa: CASRPGQSTTQYF

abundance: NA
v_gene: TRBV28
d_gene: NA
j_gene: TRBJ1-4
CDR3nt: TGTGCCAGCAGAGGGGGTACGGATGAAAAACTGTTTTTT
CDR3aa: CASRGGTDEKLFF

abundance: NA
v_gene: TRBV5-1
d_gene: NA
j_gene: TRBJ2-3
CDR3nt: TGCGCCAGCAGCCCCGCTGGAGGGGATACGCAGTATTTT
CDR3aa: CASSPAGGDTQYF